These T cell receptor beta chains were read from a single sample in a study of T cells in Graves' hyperthyroidism and ophthalmopathy. Each CDR3 protein gets one entry after TCRdb re-called the multiplex PCR reads with MiXCR. The table has hundreds of thousands of distinct CDR3 sequences, about 20% seen once; the top ten hold approximately 49%. The material sequenced was blood. The receptor set was obtained from a woman aged 70-85 years with Graves' ophthalmopathy. Both conserved end residues are part of each CDR3. A D gene is named only where the DNA matches it firmly. Size tells how often a clone was seen (once, few, many) or the class of an expanded clone, and some rows leave it out.

few	TRBJ2-1	TRBV6-2/TRBV6-3	TRBD2	TGTGCCAGCAGTTACACCGGGACTAGCGGGAGGGCCTTCAACAATGAGCAGTTCTTC	CASSYTGTSGRAFNNEQFF
.	TRBJ2-3	TRBV3-1	TRBD2	TGTGCCAGCAGCCAGACGGGAGGGAGGCATACGCAGTATTTT	CASSQTGGRHTQYF
.	TRBJ1-1	TRBV20-1	.	TGCAGTACTAGTTACGGTGGGATGAACACTGAAGCTTTCTTT	CSTSYGGMNTEAFF
many	TRBJ1-1	TRBV30	.	TGTGCCTGGAGTGTACAGATTGAAGCTTTCTTT	CAWSVQIEAFF
.	TRBJ2-2	TRBV6-1	.	TGTGCCATCAGTGATGTATTCGGGGAGCTGTTTTTT	CAISDVFGELFF
many	TRBJ2-3	TRBV5-6	.	TGTGCCAGCAGCTCGCGCTTGGGCAGGGTGGTTTGGACAGATACGCAGTATTTT	CASSSRLGRVVWTDTQYF
.	TRBJ2-7	TRBV3-1	.	TGTGCCAGCAGCCGAACTCTAGTGGCCTACGAGCAGTACTTC	CASSRTLVAYEQYF
.	TRBJ2-7	TRBV19	.	TGTGCCTCTGCGCACGTTGGGCTTCGCGAGCAGTACTTC	CASAHVGLREQYF
many	TRBJ1-4	TRBV20-1	.	TGCAGTGTAGAACAGGCAAACGGTGAAAAACTGTTTTTT	CSVEQANGEKLFF
few	TRBJ2-7	TRBV5-1	.	TGCGCCAGCAGCTTTAGTCCAGGGGTAAATGAGCAGTACTTC	CASSFSPGVNEQYF
.	TRBJ2-7	TRBV5-1	TRBD2	TGCGCCAGCAGTCGGACTAGCGGGAACTACGAGCAGTACTTC	CASSRTSGNYEQYF
many	TRBJ2-7	TRBV20-1	TRBD1	TGCAGTGCTAGGACCGGGACAGGGGCCTCCTACGAGCAGTACTTC	CSARTGTGASYEQYF
.	TRBJ1-2	TRBV3-1	.	TGTGCCAGCAGCCAAGCCCCGGCAGTGGGCGGCTACACCTTC	CASSQAPAVGGYTF
few	TRBJ2-7	TRBV20-1	TRBD2	TGCAGTGCTAGAGGGGCACTAGCGGGAACATTAGACGAGCAGTACTTC	CSARGALAGTLDEQYF
once	TRBJ2-7	TRBV19	TRBD1	TGTGCCAGTAGTATCGGACAGGGGGTATCGGGCGAGCAGTACTTC	CASSIGQGVSGEQYF
.	TRBJ2-2	TRBV11-2	.	TGTGCCAGCAGCGGCACAAAGACTGGGATTTACACCGGGGAGCTGTTTTTT	CASSGTKTGIYTGELFF
few	TRBJ1-4	TRBV6-2/TRBV6-3	TRBD1	TGTGCCAGCAGTTTTTCGCGAGTCCAAGGGGGCGCGAATAAGGAAAAACTGTTTTTT	CASSFSRVQGGANKEKLFF
.	TRBJ2-7	TRBV11-2	.	TGTGCCAGCAGCCATCTAGAGAGCTCCTACGAGCAGTACTTC	CASSHLESSYEQYF
many	TRBJ2-5	TRBV28	.	TGTGCCAGCAGTAGCCGGGACCGAGGGGAGACCCAGTACTTC	CASSSRDRGETQYF
.	TRBJ2-1	TRBV20-1	TRBD2	TGCAGTGGGACTAGCGGGGCGAGCTCCTACAATGAGCAGTTCTTC	CSGTSGASSYNEQFF
many	TRBJ2-7	TRBV27	.	TGTGCCAGCAGCAGAAGCGTTACCTACGAGCAGTACTTC	CASSRSVTYEQYF
few	TRBJ1-3	TRBV6-6	.	TGTGCCAGCAGTTACTCCCGGCTGGGGACCATATATTTT	CASSYSRLGTIYF
.	TRBJ2-1	TRBV11-2	TRBD2	TGTGCCGTAACCGGGCTAGCGGGCGGTGAGCAGTTCTTC	CAVTGLAGGEQFF
.	TRBJ1-2	TRBV7-9	TRBD1	TGTGCCAGCAGCGAAACCGGGACAGACTATGGCTACACCTTC	CASSETGTDYGYTF
.	TRBJ2-3	TRBV2	TRBD2	TGTGCCAGCAGCCCCAAGGGGCTAGCGGTGGGCACAGATACGCAGTATTTT	CASSPKGLAVGTDTQYF
.	TRBJ2-2	TRBV19	.	TGTGCCAGTAGTATATCCGCTTACACCGGGGAGCTGTTTTTT	CASSISAYTGELFF
many	TRBJ1-2	TRBV12-3/TRBV12-4	.	TGTGCCAGCAGTTTAAACAGGGACTATGGCTACACCTTC	CASSLNRDYGYTF
many	TRBJ2-7	TRBV28	.	TGTGCCAGCAGTCCCCCGGGTTCGGGAGCCTACGAGCAGTACTTC	CASSPPGSGAYEQYF
few	TRBJ2-5	TRBV7-6	TRBD2	TGTGCCAGCAGCCTAGCGGGAGGGCCGCGGCAAGAGACCCAGTACTTC	CASSLAGGPRQETQYF
.	TRBJ1-1	TRBV18	.	TGTGCCGGCTCACCAGCCGGGACGGGAATGAACACTGAAGCTTTCTTT	CAGSPAGTGMNTEAFF
few	TRBJ2-2	TRBV7-9	.	TGTGCCAGCAGCCCAGGGTCCCCGAACACCGGGGAGCTGTTTTTT	CASSPGSPNTGELFF
few	TRBJ2-4	TRBV28	TRBD2	TGTGCCAGCAGTCTAATGAGCGGGAGGGCGGCCAAAAACATTCAGTACTTC	CASSLMSGRAAKNIQYF
few	TRBJ1-2	TRBV20-1	.	TGCAGTGCTAGCGACAGGTCCCGTAACTATGGCTACACCTTC	CSASDRSRNYGYTF
many	TRBJ1-1	TRBV7-2	TRBD1	TGTGCCAGCAGCTTACGGACAGGGTGGGCTGAAGCTTTCTTT	CASSLRTGWAEAFF
few	TRBJ2-7	TRBV7-2	.	TGTGCCAGCAGCCTAGGGGTTGATCAGGTATACGAGCAGTACTTC	CASSLGVDQVYEQYF
few	TRBJ2-1	TRBV20-1	.	TGCAGTGCTAACCGGGGATCCAATGAGCAGTTCTTC	CSANRGSNEQFF